This entry concerns a single TCR beta chain. Amplification yielded TCR beta CDR3 regions, with RNA transcripts as the source. A set of HTBI primers served as the primers for a first-round RT-PCR of the TCR CDR3. TCRdb ran MiXCR on the multiplex PCR reads and lists one entry per CDR3 protein. The table shows around 340,000 distinct CDR3 sequences, with about 15% occurring only once. These data belong to a study of T cells in Graves' hyperthyroidism and ophthalmopathy. This CDR3 is 16 amino acids long. V shed 4 bases and J 1 base; nucleotides not matched to a gene: 5. Germline CDR1 reads SGHAT; CDR2 reads FQNNGV. Preceding any ophthalmopathy symptoms, the blood sample dates from first hyperthyroidism diagnosis.

The sequencing sample was made of blood. This receptor was identified in a woman in her twenties or thirties with Graves' hyperthyroidism that later progressed to Graves' ophthalmopathy. V and J are TRBV11-2 and TRBJ2-3; TRBD2 aligns across 10 bases. The CDR3 region has the DNA TGTGCCAGCAGCTATCTAGCGGGAGTAGGCACAGATACGCAGTATTTT. Translating it yields CASSYLAGVGTDTQYF.